This TCR beta chain was sequenced during a study of monozygotic twins with inflammatory bowel disease. Study observations and caveats: Researchers report that IBD patients shared fewer clonotypes with others than healthy twins, especially amid disease activity.

Each CDR3 protein gets one entry in TCRdb, which reprocessed the 5' RACE reads and gives no DNA. The repertoire table contains about 450,000 distinct CDR3 sequences. Comments on this clonotype: Antigen unknown.

Blood was drawn once per donor, and each sample measured around 2.6 ml. The source material was blood. The origin of this receptor is a human donor with ulcerative colitis or Crohn's disease, or a healthy co-twin of an affected twin (not recorded which).

The CDR3 region is CASLEGLAGGEQFF. The rearrangement uses TRBV28 and TRBJ2-1; there is no DNA to check the TCRdb D call of TRBD2. From germline, CDR1 is MDHEN and CDR2 SYDVKM. The CDR3 is made up of 14 amino acids.